Detailed here is one TCR beta chain. The data are from a study of shared clonotypes between healthy human individuals. Terminally differentiated effector memory CD45RA+ cells were excluded from the naive CD8 cells, which were CD45RO-negative and positively selected for CCR7. TCRdb's table, derived via immunoSEQ multiplex PCR, lists solely in-frame clones and lacks some. This sample has just over 2,000,000 clones, with approximately 95% found just once. The material sequenced was naive CD8+ T cells sorted from blood. This clonotype originated in a man between 18 and 29 years old in good health.

As DNA, the CDR3 is TGTGCCAGCAGCACGTGGGACACGGAGAACACTGAAGCTTTCTTT. Its translation: CASSTWDTENTEAFF. V and J are TRBV7-9 and TRBJ1-1; weak D call: TRBD1 (6 bases). CDR3 length equals 15 residues. Germline V CDR1 and CDR2: SEHNR, FQNEAQ (reference sequence). The ends were cut back, 5 bases at V and 1 base at J, with 14 bases in the middle.